The 7 T cell receptor beta chains in this list originate from one sample, sequenced in a study of blood T cell repertoires in COVID-19. The method was immunoSEQ multiplex PCR; TCRdb's version includes in-frame clones alone and lacks a portion of them. The sample lists about 360,000 clones, about 88% occurring once. The sequenced sample was peripheral blood. These receptors came from a human donor in a cohort sampled during active COVID-19.

This chain connects TRBV2 to TRBJ2-2; D might be TRBD1 (6 bases). Trimming removed 3 bases from V and 6 bases from J, with 14 bases in between. This CDR3 has 15 amino acids. CDR1 and CDR2 (germline): SNHLY, FYNNEI. CDR3 loop: CASSDLLTGSGELFF. The CDR3 region has the DNA TGTGCCAGCAGTGACCTCCTCACAGGGTCCGGGGAGCTGTTTTTT.

The chain is built from TRBV19 and TRBJ2-7; the D gene is possibly TRBD2 (6 bases). From germline, CDR1 is LNHDA and CDR2 SQIVND (reference sequence). The CDR3 is 14 residues long. With 3 bases removed from V and 3 bases from J, the gap between germline ends came to 12 bases. The CDR3 reads CASSIGRGNYEQYF. The CDR3 DNA reads as TGTGCCAGTAGTATTGGGCGGGGCAACTACGAGCAGTACTTC. The variable domain in full, with the rest retrieved from reference TRBV19 and TRBJ2-7, is DGGITQSPKYLFRKEGQNVTLSCEQNLNHDAMYWYRQDPGQGLRLIYYSQIVNDFQKGDIAEGYSVSREKKESFPLTVTSAQKNPTAFYLCASSIGRGNYEQYFGPGTRLTVT.

The V call is TRBV9, the J call TRBJ2-5; 14 bases agree with TRBD2. CDR1 is SGDLS and CDR2 is YYNGEE in the germline V gene. With V trimmed by 2 bases and J by 1 base, 4 bases remained unmatched. The length of the CDR3 is 17 residues. For the CDR3, the DNA is TGTGCCAGCAGCGTCGGGACTAGCGGGGGCCTCCAAGAGACCCAGTACTTC. Residues: CASSVGTSGGLQETQYF.

The chain has TRBV7-9 and TRBJ1-1, with 7 bases fitting TRBD1. CDR3 length: 15 residues. The V segment lost 5 bases and the J segment 4 bases; nucleotides outside the gene matches: 10. Germline loops: CDR1 SEHNR, CDR2 FQNEAQ (reference sequence). This CDR3 reads CASSAGGTGFTEAFF. For the CDR3, the DNA is TGTGCCAGCAGCGCAGGGGGTACAGGATTCACTGAAGCTTTCTTT.

The sample holds many counts of this clone. For the CDR3, the DNA is TGTGCCAGCAGCTTGATAGACAGGGGTTCCACTGAAGCTTTCTTT. Its translation: CASSLIDRGSTEAFF. The chain recombines TRBV11-1 with TRBJ1-1, with TRBD1 identical over 8 bases. Looked up from germline, CDR1 is SGHAT and CDR2 is FQDESV (reference sequence). V lost 3 bases to trimming and J lost 4 bases; unmatched junction nucleotides: 7. This CDR3 spans 15 amino acids. Based on the CDR3 plus reference TRBV11-1 and TRBJ1-1, the full variable domain is EAEVAQSPRYKITEKSQAVAFWCDPISGHATLYWYRQILGQGPELLVQFQDESVVDDSQLPKDRFSAERLKGVDSTLKIQPAELGDSAMYLCASSLIDRGSTEAFFGQGTRLTVV.

This clone was detected ten times or more. In DNA form, the CDR3 reads TGTGCCAGCAGTCCACGTCTGGGGGCTCAGCCCCAGCATTTT. Amino acid sequence: CASSPRLGAQPQHF. The V gene is TRBV28, the J gene TRBJ1-5; D may be TRBD1 (6 bases). V was cut by 5 bases and J by 6 bases, with 14 bases left in between. The CDR3 length is 14 residues. Germline CDR1 is MDHEN and CDR2 is SYDVKM.

J is TRBJ1-1 and V is TRBV7-8; D not certain. Germline values: CDR1 SGHVS, CDR2 FQNEAQ. This CDR3 spans 18 amino acids. The V and J ends lost 5 bases and 5 bases respectively, with 27 bases between them. This chain's CDR3 is CASSLKYVTQSGDTEAFF. CDR3 bases: TGTGCCAGCAGCCTCAAATACGTCACACAGTCTGGTGATACTGAAGCTTTCTTT.